Shown below are 30 T cell receptor beta chains from a single sample sequenced in a study of CD8+ T cells in alopecia areata. Sequencing used cDNA as its template, made by extracting RNA and reverse transcribing it. Produced via immunoSEQ multiplex PCR; TCRdb's table is partial and in-frame only. The table shows 45,000 to 60,000 clones, with around 96% occurring only once. The sample was CD8+ T cells sorted from blood, taken at week 0. The receptors were sampled from a human donor with alopecia areata.

V usage is TRBV27 and J usage is TRBJ2-3; 7 positions match TRBD2. The germline CDR1 and CDR2 sequences are MNHEY and SMNVEV (reference sequence). The CDR3 spans 15 residues. The J segment lost 2 bases and the V segment lost 3 bases, leaving 5 bases of the junction unmatched. The chain's CDR3 is CASSFASGATDTQYF. The CDR3 bases are TGTGCCAGCAGTTTTGCCAGCGGGGCCACAGATACGCAGTATTTT.

CDR3 residues: CASSFQTSGGVTGELFF. The CDR3 region has the DNA TGCGCCAGCAGCTTTCAGACTAGCGGGGGAGTCACCGGGGAGCTGTTTTTT. The chain uses TRBV5-1 and TRBJ2-2, with TRBD2 matching 12 bases. The germline V gene encodes CDR1 SGHRS and CDR2 YFSETQ. The CDR3 extends over 17 amino acids. With 2 bases clipped from V and 4 bases from J, the junction kept 6 bases outside the gene matches.

This clone was counted a single time. V usage is TRBV5-1 and J usage is TRBJ2-3; no firm D call. The V gene lost 3 bases and the J gene lost 1 base, with 9 bases spanning the gap. CDR1 is SGHRS and CDR2 is YFSETQ in the germline V gene. The CDR3 spans 14 residues. The CDR3 sequence is CASSSVTGTDTQYF. CDR3 coding DNA: TGCGCCAGCAGCTCCGTCACCGGCACAGATACGCAGTATTTT.

The J gene is TRBJ2-5, the V gene TRBV25-1, with D possibly matching TRBD1 (5 bases). Trimming took off 2 bases at V and 7 bases at J, with 17 bases between the two ends. The CDR3 consists of 15 residues. Germline CDR1 MGHDK, CDR2 SYGVNS. DNA for the CDR3: TGTGCCAGCAGTGAAAGGAACAGGCCCACCGGGACCCAGTACTTC. Protein: CASSERNRPTGTQYF.

This chain joins TRBV30 and TRBJ2-3; D is undetermined. The CDR3 spans 13 residues. Per the germline V gene, CDR1 is GTSNPN and CDR2 is SVGIG (reference sequence). Trimming stripped 0 bases from V and 2 bases from J, with 6 bases between. The CDR3 sequence is CAWSVLLTDTQYF. CDR3 bases: TGTGCCTGGAGTGTACTTCTCACAGATACGCAGTATTTT.

The chain employs TRBV11-1 and TRBJ2-3; no definite D call. CDR1 and CDR2 from the germline V gene are SGHAT and FQDESV (reference sequence). The CDR3 contains 14 residues. Trimming removed 7 bases at V and 2 bases at J, with 13 bases between. The CDR3 nucleotides read TGTGCCAGCACTGGTAGCAGCTCCACAGATACGCAGTATTTT. This translates into CASTGSSSTDTQYF.

V is TRBV7-8 and J is TRBJ2-5; no definite D call. The CDR3 contains 12 residues. Trimming removed 0 bases from V and 7 bases from J, with 6 bases in between. Germline CDR1 SGHVS, CDR2 FQNEAQ. CDR3 bases: TGTGCCAGCAGCTTAGCGGGATGGACCCAGTACTTC. Residues: CASSLAGWTQYF.

V usage is TRBV7-9 and J usage is TRBJ2-7; no reliable D call. Germline lookup yields CDR1 SEHNR and CDR2 FQNEAQ (reference sequence). V was clipped by 1 base and J by 7 bases, with 2 bases between them. There are 10 residues in the CDR3. Here the CDR3 DNA reads TGTGCCAGCAGCTTAGGGGAGCAGTACTTC. It codes for CASSLGEQYF.

The chain has TRBV9 and TRBJ1-2; no clear D. The CDR3 runs to 14 residues. Trimming pared 0 bases from V and 5 bases from J, leaving 11 bases between. Germline lookup yields CDR1 SGDLS and CDR2 YYNGEE. The CDR3 region has the DNA TGTGCCAGCAGCGTAGCACCGGGCCGGTATGGCTACACCTTC. Amino acid sequence: CASSVAPGRYGYTF.

The chain uses TRBV6-6 and TRBJ1-1; D remains ambiguous. Germline CDR1 MNHNY, CDR2 SVGAGI (reference sequence). The CDR3 is 15 amino acids. Between the trimmed V and J ends, which lost 5 bases and 4 bases, there was a span of 17 bases. CDR3 region: CASSPLGWGGTEAFF. The CDR3 DNA reads TGTGCCAGCAGTCCTCTAGGTTGGGGAGGCACTGAAGCTTTCTTT.

The chain is built from TRBV12-5 and TRBJ1-3; D call uncertain. V was trimmed by 0 bases and J by 0 bases, leaving 12 bases between them. This CDR3 is 17 amino acids long. Germline CDR1 and CDR2: LGHNT and FRNRAP. The CDR3 nucleotides read TGTGCTAGTGGTTTGGTACTTGACAAGAGCTCTGGAAACACCATATATTTT. Protein: CASGLVLDKSSGNTIYF.

The genes are TRBV29-1 and TRBJ2-3; TRBD2 aligns across 10 bases. The CDR3 is 14 residues long. Trimming cost V 8 bases and J 5 bases; bases outside gene matches: 10. Germline V gene lookup returns CDR1 SQVTM and CDR2 ANQGSEA. The CDR3, as DNA: TGCAGCTTTACATCTAGCGGGGGACAAGATACGCAGTATTTT. Amino acids: CSFTSSGGQDTQYF.

V is TRBV2 and J is TRBJ1-2; TRBD1 matches 9 bases. This CDR3 spans 13 amino acids. Trimming at V came to 4 bases and at J to 4 bases, leaving 1 base not matched to a gene. The germline V gene has CDR1 SNHLY and CDR2 FYNNEI. The DNA of the CDR3 is TGTGCCAGCAGTGCGGACAGGGGCTATGGCTACACCTTC. Amino acids: CASSADRGYGYTF.

The chain couples TRBV5-5 to TRBJ2-5; the D gene could be TRBD1 or TRBD2 (5 bases each). Looked up from germline, CDR1 is SGHKS and CDR2 is YYEKEE (reference sequence). The CDR3 runs to 16 residues. The germline V and J ends were trimmed by 4 bases and 2 bases, with 18 bases remaining between them. The CDR3 DNA sequence: TGTGCCAGCAGCCCCGGGACCAGGGCCCATCAAGAGACCCAGTACTTC. Encoded protein: CASSPGTRAHQETQYF.

The chain recombines TRBV7-8 with TRBJ2-7; D may be TRBD1 (6 bases). The CDR3 is 16 amino acids. V lost 5 bases and J lost 2, with 19 bases in between. Germline assignment: CDR1 SGHVS and CDR2 FQNEAQ. Here the CDR3 reads CASSGDNTGKPYEQYF. The DNA of the CDR3 is TGTGCCAGCAGCGGGGATAATACAGGGAAGCCCTACGAGCAGTACTTC.

This chain uses TRBV18 with TRBJ2-3, with TRBD2 matching over 9 bases. V shed 0 bases and J 8 bases; nucleotides not matched to a gene: 6. Germline V gene lookup returns CDR1 KGHSH and CDR2 LQKENI. The CDR3 has 15 residues. CDR3 residues: CASSPPGSGGGTQYF. In DNA form, the CDR3 reads TGTGCCAGCTCACCACCTGGTAGCGGGGGCGGTACGCAGTATTTT.

The chain uses TRBV5-1 and TRBJ2-1, with D hard to call. This CDR3 has 12 residues. Trimming removed 1 base from V and 5 bases from J, with 4 bases in between. CDR1 SGHRS and CDR2 YFSETQ come from the germline V gene. CDR3 DNA sequence: TGCGCCAGCAGCTTGTCTGACAATGAGCAGTTCTTC. It specifies CASSLSDNEQFF.

This chain links TRBV9 with TRBJ2-1; D tentatively fits TRBD1 or TRBD2 (6 bases each). V shed 0 bases and J shed 0 bases, with 10 bases lying between them. The germline gives CDR1 SGDLS, CDR2 YYNGEE. The CDR3 has 16 amino acids. The CDR3 nucleotides read TGTGCCAGCAGCGTAGAGGAGGGGGTCTCCTACAATGAGCAGTTCTTC. Its protein is CASSVEEGVSYNEQFF.

The sample holds one count of this clone. The chain carries TRBV6-5 and TRBJ2-3, with TRBD2 as a possible D gene (6 bases). The CDR3 has 15 amino acids. CDR1 and CDR2 from the germline V gene are MNHEY and SVGAGI. V was cut by 2 bases and J by 4 bases, with 13 bases left in between. CDR3 coding DNA: TGTGCCAGCAGTTACGCCGGGGGAACTGCAGATACGCAGTATTTT. As protein: CASSYAGGTADTQYF.

The genes are TRBV7-9 and TRBJ2-1; D might be TRBD2 (5 bases). Between the trimmed V and J ends, which lost 1 base and 6 bases, there was a span of 16 bases. This CDR3 spans 16 amino acids. The V gene's germline CDR1 is SEHNR and CDR2 FQNEAQ (reference sequence). CDR3 protein: CASSLGSGAAVNEQFF. CDR3 DNA: TGTGCCAGCAGCTTAGGCTCGGGCGCAGCGGTCAATGAGCAGTTCTTC.

This sequence joins TRBV10-3 and TRBJ2-7; the match to TRBD1 covers 9 bases. The CDR3 spans 14 residues. The germline CDR1 and CDR2 sequences are ENHRY and SYGVKD. V gave up 6 bases and J gave up 6 bases; unmatched junction bases: 9. The DNA of the CDR3 is TGTGCCATCAGCCCGGGACAGGGTTTTAGCGAGCAGTACTTC. Translation gives CAISPGQGFSEQYF.

The V call is TRBV5-6, the J call TRBJ1-5; D might be TRBD1 (5 bases). The CDR3 sequence is 16 residues long. The germline V gene encodes CDR1 SGHDT and CDR2 YYEEEE. V dropped 1 base and J dropped 3 bases, with 14 bases sitting between them. The CDR3 protein is CASSLSGARYNQPQHF. Written as DNA, the CDR3 is TGTGCCAGCAGCTTGAGCGGGGCGCGATACAATCAGCCCCAGCATTTT.

The chain recombines TRBV29-1 with TRBJ2-7; 8 nucleotides match TRBD1. The V segment lost 4 bases and the J segment 3 bases; nucleotides outside the gene matches: 5. Germline-derived CDR1 and CDR2 are SQVTM and ANQGSEA. The CDR3 runs to 13 residues. CDR3 protein: CSVAAGGLYEQYF. The CDR3 nucleotides are TGCAGCGTTGCGGCAGGGGGCCTCTACGAGCAGTACTTC.

The V and J genes are TRBV7-9 and TRBJ2-3; 9 bases align to TRBD1. The CDR3 consists of 13 residues. With V trimmed by 5 bases and J by 9 bases, 6 bases remained unmatched. Looked up from germline, CDR1 is SEHNR and CDR2 is FQNEAQ (reference sequence). CDR3 residues: CASSDRQGVTQYF. CDR3 DNA sequence: TGTGCCAGCAGCGATCGACAGGGGGTCACGCAGTATTTT.

The gene calls are TRBV7-8 and TRBJ2-5; D might be TRBD2 (5 bases). CDR1 is SGHVS, CDR2 FQNEAQ, per germline. CDR3 length: 14 residues. V lost 8 bases, J lost 5 bases, and 18 bases lay in between. The CDR3 bases are TGTGCCAGCGGATACCCAGCGGAGAGGGAGACCCAGTACTTC. As protein: CASGYPAERETQYF.

This clone was recorded once. The chain has TRBV29-1 and TRBJ2-2; unclear D gene. This CDR3 is built from 15 residues. V was trimmed by 0 bases and J by 2 bases, leaving 10 bases between them. Germline lookup yields CDR1 SQVTM and CDR2 ANQGSEA. Here the CDR3 DNA reads TGCAGCGTTGAAGAGGGTGAGCTTAACACCGGGGAGCTGTTTTTT. It yields the protein CSVEEGELNTGELFF.

The chain couples TRBV10-3 to TRBJ1-3; 7 nucleotides align to TRBD1. The CDR3 spans 14 residues. Germline-derived CDR1 and CDR2 are ENHRY and SYGVKD. The V gene end was trimmed by 8 bases and the J gene end by 0 bases; junction bases not matched to a gene: 4. In DNA, the CDR3 is TGTGCCATCCAGGGACAGCTCTCTGGAAACACCATATATTTT. This encodes CAIQGQLSGNTIYF.

This chain uses TRBV5-1 with TRBJ1-1; 8 bases map to TRBD1. CDR3 length: 16 amino acids. V lost 0 bases and J lost 3; bases outside the gene matches: 7. CDR1 SGHRS and CDR2 YFSETQ come from the germline V gene. CDR3 nucleotides: TGCGCCAGCAGCTTGGCACAGGGGGTTATAGACACTGAAGCTTTCTTT. The encoded protein is CASSLAQGVIDTEAFF.

The chain uses TRBV30 and TRBJ1-1, with D possibly being TRBD1 (5 bases). The CDR3 runs to 11 residues. Germline values: CDR1 GTSNPN, CDR2 SVGIG (reference sequence). Trimming took off 2 bases at V and 5 bases at J, with 6 bases between the two ends. The CDR3 sequence is CAWSWGTEAFF. The CDR3 nucleotides read TGTGCCTGGAGTTGGGGGACTGAAGCTTTCTTT.

V is TRBV7-2 and J is TRBJ2-3, with unresolved D. Germline V gene sequence: CDR1 SGHTA, CDR2 FQGNSA. Trimming left V 6 bases short and J 2 bases short, with 6 bases between. There are 12 residues in the CDR3. CDR3 amino acids: CASRTNTDTQYF. CDR3 coding DNA: TGTGCCAGCAGGACGAACACAGATACGCAGTATTTT. Full variable domain (missing parts from reference TRBV7-2 and TRBJ2-3): GAGVSQSPSNKVTEKGKDVELRCDPISGHTALYWYRQSLGQGLEFLIYFQGNSAPDKSGLPSDRFSAERTGGSVSTLTIQRTQQEDSAVYLCASRTNTDTQYFGPGTRLTVL.